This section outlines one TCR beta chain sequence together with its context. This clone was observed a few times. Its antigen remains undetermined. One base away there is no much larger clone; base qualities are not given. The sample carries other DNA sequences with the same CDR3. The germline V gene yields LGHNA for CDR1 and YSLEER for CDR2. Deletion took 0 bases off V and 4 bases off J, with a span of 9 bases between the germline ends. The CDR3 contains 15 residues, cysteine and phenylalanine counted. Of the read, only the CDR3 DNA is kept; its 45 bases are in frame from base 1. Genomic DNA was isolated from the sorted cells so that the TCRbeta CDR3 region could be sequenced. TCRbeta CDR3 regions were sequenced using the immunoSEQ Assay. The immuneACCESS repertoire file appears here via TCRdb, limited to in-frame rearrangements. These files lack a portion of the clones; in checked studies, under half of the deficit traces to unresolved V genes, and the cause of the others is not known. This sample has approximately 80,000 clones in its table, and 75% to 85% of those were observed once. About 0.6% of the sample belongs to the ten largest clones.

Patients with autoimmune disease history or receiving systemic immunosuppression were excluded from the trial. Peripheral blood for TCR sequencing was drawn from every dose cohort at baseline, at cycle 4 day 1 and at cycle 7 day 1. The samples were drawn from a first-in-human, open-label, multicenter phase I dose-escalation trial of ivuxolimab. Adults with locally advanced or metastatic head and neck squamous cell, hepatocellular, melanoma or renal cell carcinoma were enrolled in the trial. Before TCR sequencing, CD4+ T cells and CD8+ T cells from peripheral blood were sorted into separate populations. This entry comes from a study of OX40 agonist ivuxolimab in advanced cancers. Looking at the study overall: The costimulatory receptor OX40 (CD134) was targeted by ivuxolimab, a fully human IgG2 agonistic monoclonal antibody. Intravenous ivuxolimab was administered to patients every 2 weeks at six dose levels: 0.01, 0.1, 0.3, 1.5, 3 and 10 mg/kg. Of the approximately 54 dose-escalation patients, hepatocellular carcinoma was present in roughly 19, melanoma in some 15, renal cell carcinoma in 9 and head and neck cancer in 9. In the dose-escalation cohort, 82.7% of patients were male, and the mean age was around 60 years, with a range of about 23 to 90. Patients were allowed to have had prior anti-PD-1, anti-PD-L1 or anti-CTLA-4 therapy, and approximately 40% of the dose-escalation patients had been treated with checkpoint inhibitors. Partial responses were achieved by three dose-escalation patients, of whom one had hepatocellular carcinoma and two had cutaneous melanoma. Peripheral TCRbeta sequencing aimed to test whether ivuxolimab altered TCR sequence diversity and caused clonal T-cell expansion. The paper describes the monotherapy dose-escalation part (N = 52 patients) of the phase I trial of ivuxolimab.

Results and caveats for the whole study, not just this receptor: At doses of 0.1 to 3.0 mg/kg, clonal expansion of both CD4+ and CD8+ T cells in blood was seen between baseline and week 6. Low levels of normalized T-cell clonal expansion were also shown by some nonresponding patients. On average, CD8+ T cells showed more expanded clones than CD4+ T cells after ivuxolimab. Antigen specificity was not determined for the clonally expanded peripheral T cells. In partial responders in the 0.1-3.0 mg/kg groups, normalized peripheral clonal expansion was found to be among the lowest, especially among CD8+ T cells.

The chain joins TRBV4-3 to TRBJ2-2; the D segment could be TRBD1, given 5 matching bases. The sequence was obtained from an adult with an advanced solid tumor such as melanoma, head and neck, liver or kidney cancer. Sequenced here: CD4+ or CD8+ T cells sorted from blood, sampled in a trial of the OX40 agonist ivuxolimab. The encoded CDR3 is CASSQDQGSTGELFF. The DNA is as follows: TGCGCCAGCAGCCAAGATCAGGGAAGCACCGGGGAGCTGTTTTTT.